Following are 18 T cell receptor beta chains from one sample sequenced in a study of human T cells and chemical hapten exposure. TCRdb passed the RACE reads through MiXCR, listing each CDR3 protein once. The repertoire has around 92,000 distinct CDR3 sequences, under 14% of them found once; the top ten carry approximately 3.3%. Stated time point: pre-sensitization, week 0. Stated treatment: therapeutic diphenylcyclopropenone sensitization with weekly scalp DPC. The sequencing used whole blood, collected in connection with sensitization to the hapten diphenylcyclopropenone (DPC). The receptors originated from a woman aged 55-75 years with alopecia areata. Some clones in this sample may be carry-over from other donors' samples.

This clonotype was seen repeatedly, ten times or more. V and J are TRBV5-1 and TRBJ2-3, with 7 bases identical to TRBD2. The trim removed 4 bases at V and 1 base at J, leaving 12 bases unmatched. Germline values: CDR1 SGHRS, CDR2 YFSETQ. The CDR3 runs to 17 residues. This CDR3 reads CASSPNLGTIRTDTQYF. CDR3 nucleotides: TGCGCCAGCAGCCCGAACCTCGGGACTATTCGCACAGATACGCAGTATTTT.

This clonotype was observed a few times. This chain links TRBV7-2 with TRBJ2-1; 7 bases align to TRBD2. V gave up 4 bases and J gave up 2 bases; unmatched junction bases: 5. Germline CDR1 reads SGHTA; CDR2 reads FQGNSA. The CDR3 is 15 residues long. The CDR3 DNA is TGTGCCAGCAGCTCCCGGAGCGGGGCCTACAATGAGCAGTTCTTC. This codes for CASSSRSGAYNEQFF. The full variable domain, in which reference TRBV7-2 and TRBJ2-1 provide the parts outside the CDR3, is GAGVSQSPSNKVTEKGKDVELRCDPISGHTALYWYRQSLGQGLEFLIYFQGNSAPDKSGLPSDRFSAERTGGSVSTLTIQRTQQEDSAVYLCASSSRSGAYNEQFFGPGTRLTVL.

This clonotype was recorded many times. The V gene is TRBV6-8, the J gene TRBJ1-2; no firm D call. CDR1 is MNHGY, CDR2 SAAAGT, per germline. CDR3 length: 15 residues. V was clipped by 2 bases and J by 2 bases, with 12 bases between them. CDR3 loop: CASSYPGSINYGYTF. CDR3 coding DNA: TGTGCCAGCAGTTACCCAGGCTCGATAAACTATGGCTACACCTTC.

This clonotype showed up many times. The chain is built from TRBV5-1 and TRBJ2-7; D unresolved. Trimming took off 4 bases at V and 1 base at J, with 21 bases between the two ends. CDR1 and CDR2 (germline): SGHRS, YFSETQ. This CDR3 is built from 17 residues. This CDR3 reads CASSPGRSTRESYEQYF. The CDR3 DNA follows: TGCGCCAGCAGCCCAGGACGCAGCACGCGAGAATCCTACGAGCAGTACTTC.

The rearrangement links TRBV3-1 to TRBJ2-3; D is perhaps TRBD1 or TRBD2 (5 bases each). Germline V lookup: CDR1 LGHDT, CDR2 YNNKEL (reference sequence). The CDR3 is 17 residues long. Trimming removed 3 bases at V and 2 bases at J, with 18 bases between. CDR3 sequence reads: CASSQLAGTKDTDTQYF. Written as DNA, the CDR3 is TGTGCCAGCAGCCAGTTAGCCGGGACGAAAGACACAGATACGCAGTATTTT.

This clonotype appeared a few times. The gene calls are TRBV20-1 and TRBJ2-7; D may correspond to TRBD1 or TRBD2 (5 bases each). Germline CDR1 reads DFQATT; CDR2 reads SNEGSKA (reference sequence). V was trimmed by 3 bases and J by 4 bases, leaving 16 bases between them. The CDR3 is 14 amino acids. This CDR3 reads CSASSGTSLYEQYF. CDR3 nucleotide sequence: TGCAGTGCTAGTAGTGGGACCTCCCTTTACGAGCAGTACTTC.

The chain links TRBV5-4 to TRBJ1-5; D remains ambiguous. V was trimmed by 2 bases and J by 4 bases, leaving 7 bases between them. Looked up from germline, CDR1 is SGHNT and CDR2 is YYREEE (reference sequence). The CDR3 is 13 amino acids. The CDR3 reads CASSFGPNQPQHF. The DNA for the CDR3 is TGTGCCAGCAGCTTTGGGCCGAATCAGCCCCAGCATTTT.

This clonotype was recorded many times. The chain uses TRBV3-1 and TRBJ1-4, with 10 bases that match TRBD1. V lost 4 bases to trimming and J lost 8 bases; unmatched junction nucleotides: 7. Germline V gene lookup returns CDR1 LGHDT and CDR2 YNNKEL (reference sequence). CDR3 size: 15 residues. In DNA, the CDR3 is TGTGCCAGCAGCCCGGCTTGGACAGGGGGAGAAAAACTGTTTTTT. Protein product: CASSPAWTGGEKLFF.

This clonotype occurred a few times. The chain links TRBV3-1 to TRBJ1-2; the D gene is possibly TRBD1 (6 bases). Deletions cut 1 base from V and 6 bases from J, with 9 bases between. CDR3 length: 13 amino acids. Germline CDR1 reads LGHDT; CDR2 reads YNNKEL (reference sequence). In nucleotides, the CDR3 is TGTGCCAGCAGCCAAGCGGGGGCAGATGGCTACACCTTC. It translates to CASSQAGADGYTF.

This clonotype was counted ten times or more. The chain recombines TRBV2 with TRBJ2-5, with D perhaps TRBD1 or TRBD2 (5 bases each). Germline-derived CDR1 and CDR2 are SNHLY and FYNNEI. Trimming removed 5 bases from V and 0 bases from J, with 13 bases in between. The CDR3 covers 15 residues. CDR3 DNA: TGTGCCAGCAGTCGGGACCCCACGCACCAAGAGACCCAGTACTTC. Its translation: CASSRDPTHQETQYF. The complete variable domain, with remaining parts taken from reference TRBV2 and TRBJ2-5, reads EPEVTQTPSHQVTQMGQEVILRCVPISNHLYFYWYRQILGQKVEFLVSFYNNEISEKSEIFDDQFSVERPDGSNFTLKIRSTKLEDSAMYFCASSRDPTHQETQYFGPGTRLLVL.

This clonotype was seen repeatedly, ten times or more. V and J are TRBV20-1 and TRBJ2-7; the D gene could be TRBD1 or TRBD2 (5 bases each). In germline, CDR1 is DFQATT, CDR2 SNEGSKA (reference sequence). Trimming pared 5 bases from V and 2 bases from J, leaving 13 bases between. The CDR3 is 13 amino acids. The CDR3 reads CSALGAQTYEQYF. For the CDR3, the DNA is TGCAGTGCTCTCGGGGCCCAGACCTACGAGCAGTACTTC.

In this sample, this clonotype turned up a few times. V gene TRBV5-1 combines with J gene TRBJ2-2, with D possibly being TRBD1 or TRBD2 (5 bases each). The CDR3 spans 16 residues. Germline V gives CDR1 SGHRS, CDR2 YFSETQ. V lost 2 bases to trimming and J lost 5 bases, with 16 bases between them. The CDR3 loop is CASSFSGTLGTGELFF. In nucleotides, the CDR3 is TGCGCCAGCAGCTTCTCCGGGACCCTGGGGACCGGGGAGCTGTTTTTT.

This clonotype showed up many times. The V gene is TRBV20-1, the J gene TRBJ1-2; the D gene is possibly TRBD1 (5 bases). The CDR3 totals 12 residues. Germline-derived CDR1 and CDR2 are DFQATT and SNEGSKA (reference sequence). The DNA for the CDR3 is TGCTGTGTGGAGGGGAATAACTATGGCTACACCTTC. Translation gives CCVEGNNYGYTF.

Remarks on this clonotype: The junction does not match germline at one end; this may be a read error. CDR3 in DNA: TGTGCCATCAGAGACGGCACGGGGGCCAACGTCCTGATTTTC. This codes for CAIRDGTGANVLIF. The chain recombines TRBV10-3 with TRBJ2-6; D may be TRBD1 or TRBD2 (6 bases each). This CDR3 comprises 14 residues. Germline V lookup: CDR1 ENHRY, CDR2 SYGVKD.

This clonotype appeared many times. CDR3 residues: CASSIVPPPDSLGGYTF. The CDR3 DNA reads TGTGCCAGTAGTATTGTACCACCCCCGGACAGTTTAGGCGGCTACACCTTC. The chain recombines TRBV19 with TRBJ1-2, with a weak D call TRBD1 (6 bases). The CDR3 extends over 17 amino acids. CDR1 is LNHDA and CDR2 is SQIVND in the germline V gene (reference sequence). V lost 3 bases, J lost 8 bases, and 25 bases lay in between.

Regarding this clonotype: A much bigger clone sits one base away, suggesting this may be a read error. V usage is TRBV10-1 and J usage is TRBJ2-5; D ambiguous. Per the germline V gene, CDR1 is WNHNN and CDR2 is SYGVQD (reference sequence). The CDR3 contains 13 residues. Trimming removed 3 bases from V and 7 bases from J, with 12 bases in between. The CDR3 region is CASSDASEGTQYF. DNA for the CDR3: TGCGCCAGCAGTGATGCGTCCGAAGGGACCCAGTACTTC.

The chain has TRBV3-1 and TRBJ1-2; D is undetermined. Germline loops: CDR1 LGHDT, CDR2 YNNKEL (reference sequence). The CDR3 totals 16 residues. V was cut by 0 bases and J by 4 bases, with 15 bases left in between. The CDR3 bases are TGTGCCAGCAGCCAAGAATTGTTTGGAGGGAGCTATGGCTACACCTTC. Translated, it gives CASSQELFGGSYGYTF.

The rearrangement uses TRBV11-2 and TRBJ2-4; a weak D match, TRBD1 (6 bases). In germline, CDR1 is SGHAT, CDR2 FQNNGV. The CDR3 spans 14 residues. V gave up 5 bases and J gave up 1 base, with 9 bases separating them. CDR3 sequence reads: CASSPGDAKNIQYF. Here the CDR3 DNA reads TGTGCCAGCAGCCCAGGGGATGCCAAAAACATTCAGTACTTC.